The 30 T cell receptor beta chains given below trace back to one sample, sequenced in a study of shared clonotypes between healthy human individuals (dated by TCRdb to the early 2020s). Library prep was done by the immunoSEQ multiplex PCR assay. Here the immuneACCESS table is served through TCRdb, limited to in-frame sequences with V and J called. Missing clones are a known gap in these copies; in checked studies unresolved V genes cover under half, and the rest lacks a known reason. The sample table holds 2 million to 2.5 million clones, of which around 92% were seen once. Clones ranked in the top ten supply approximately 0.41% of the sample. Sequencing was performed on naive CD4+ T cells from PBMCs. Per the publication, the cell subset or site label means: CD45RA+ positively selected. The receptor set was obtained from a man aged 18 to 29 in good health. Some clones in this sample may be carry-over from other donors' samples.

As regards this clone: One end of the junction does not line up with germline, which may come from a read error. Additional DNA sequences in this sample encode the identical CDR3. The CDR3 bases are TGTGCCAGCAGCTTAGGGGAAACTGAAGCCTTCTTT. This gives the protein CASSLGETEAFF. The chain is built from TRBV11-3 and TRBJ1-1; D is uncertain. The germline V gene encodes CDR1 SGHNT and CDR2 YENEEA. The CDR3 length is 12 residues.

The chain employs TRBV2 and TRBJ2-1; 8 bases line up with TRBD1. V trimming: 7 bases; J trimming: 7 bases; junction bases outside the gene matches: 3. CDR3 size: 12 residues. Germline V gene lookup returns CDR1 SNHLY and CDR2 FYNNEI. This chain's CDR3 is CASNRGVNEQFF. In DNA form, the CDR3 reads TGTGCCAGCAACAGGGGGGTTAATGAGCAGTTCTTC. The full variable domain, completed using reference TRBV2 and TRBJ2-1, is EPEVTQTPSHQVTQMGQEVILRCVPISNHLYFYWYRQILGQKVEFLVSFYNNEISEKSEIFDDQFSVERPDGSNFTLKIRSTKLEDSAMYFCASNRGVNEQFFGPGTRLTVL.

The chain couples TRBV19 to TRBJ1-4; possibly TRBD1 for D (5 bases). Germline V CDR1 and CDR2: LNHDA, SQIVND (reference sequence). V lost 10 bases, J lost 0 bases, and 18 bases lay in between. The CDR3 has 16 amino acids. Here the CDR3 DNA reads TGTGCCACCGCCGGGGGACCAGGGTCAACTAATGAAAAACTGTTTTTT. Translating it yields CATAGGPGSTNEKLFF.

This chain joins TRBV30 and TRBJ2-7; D might be TRBD1 (6 bases). Trimming took 2 bases from V and 2 from J, leaving 19 bases between them. CDR3 length equals 16 residues. CDR1 and CDR2 from the germline V gene are GTSNPN and SVGIG (reference sequence). CDR3 bases: TGTGCCTGGAGTCCCACAGGGCTCAGTACCCCCTACGAGCAGTACTTC. Translating gives CAWSPTGLSTPYEQYF.

The V call is TRBV2, the J call TRBJ2-1; 11 bases map to TRBD1. The CDR3 is 15 amino acids. V shed 3 bases and J 6 bases; nucleotides not matched to a gene: 4. Germline CDR1 reads SNHLY; CDR2 reads FYNNEI. CDR3 DNA sequence: TGTGCCAGCAGTGATCGGGGACAGGGGGGCAATGAGCAGTTCTTC. This encodes CASSDRGQGGNEQFF.

The rearrangement joins TRBV28 to TRBJ2-5; possibly TRBD2 for D (5 bases). CDR3 length: 15 residues. Trimming removed 2 bases from V and 7 bases from J, with 17 bases in between. In germline, CDR1 is MDHEN, CDR2 SYDVKM. The CDR3 region is CASSLGRVSGGTQYF. In DNA, the CDR3 is TGTGCCAGCAGTTTAGGTAGGGTGAGCGGAGGGACCCAGTACTTC.

V and J are TRBV19 and TRBJ2-7; 13 bases fit TRBD2. V trimming: 4 bases; J trimming: 6 bases; junction bases outside the gene matches: 3. Germline-derived CDR1 and CDR2 are LNHDA and SQIVND (reference sequence). CDR3 length equals 14 residues. CDR3 sequence (DNA): TGTGCCAGTAGTACGGGACTAGCGGGATTCGAGCAGTACTTC. This sequence encodes CASSTGLAGFEQYF.

The chain is built from TRBV27 and TRBJ2-2, with 8 positions matching TRBD2. The CDR3 spans 16 residues. V was pared by 3 bases and J by 2 bases, with 5 bases of the junction left unmatched. CDR1 is MNHEY and CDR2 is SMNVEV in the germline V gene (reference sequence). CDR3 region: CASSLRGATNTGELFF. The DNA for the CDR3 is TGTGCCAGCAGTTTGCGGGGGGCTACTAACACCGGGGAGCTGTTTTTT.

This chain links TRBV29-1 with TRBJ2-5, with D hard to call. The germline CDR1 and CDR2 sequences are SQVTM and ANQGSEA. The V and J ends lost 6 bases and 3 bases respectively, with 14 bases between them. This CDR3 comprises 13 residues. The CDR3 DNA reads as TGCAGCGTGAAGGCTCAGCTCAAAGAGACCCAGTACTTC. Translated: CSVKAQLKETQYF. Based on the CDR3 plus reference TRBV29-1 and TRBJ2-5, the full variable domain is SAVISQKPSRDICQRGTSLTIQCQVDSQVTMMFWYRQQPGQSLTLIATANQGSEATYESGFVIDKFPISRPNLTFSTLTVSNMSPEDSSIYLCSVKAQLKETQYFGPGTRLLVL.

V gene TRBV28 combines with J gene TRBJ2-3; tentatively, D is TRBD2 (5 bases). The CDR3 length is 16 residues. Looked up from germline, CDR1 is MDHEN and CDR2 is SYDVKM. V lost 6 bases, J lost 0 bases, and 16 bases lay in between. The CDR3 nucleotides are TGTGCCAGCAGCTCTAGACTACATCCCAGCACAGATACGCAGTATTTT. Translating gives CASSSRLHPSTDTQYF.

A remark on this clone: Other DNA sequences in this sample translate to the same CDR3. This chain uses TRBV29-1 with TRBJ2-3; no reliable D call. V lost 4 bases, J lost 4 bases, and 9 bases lay in between. Germline V CDR1 and CDR2: SQVTM, ANQGSEA. This CDR3 is 12 amino acids long. This CDR3 is CSVVAGSDTQYF. Written as DNA, the CDR3 is TGCAGCGTTGTAGCAGGCTCAGATACGCAGTATTTT.

The chain joins TRBV10-3 to TRBJ2-7; TRBD2 agrees at 9 bases. This CDR3 spans 15 amino acids. Germline V gene data show CDR1 as ENHRY and CDR2 as SYGVKD. After removal of 6 bases from V and 4 bases from J, the junction contained 10 bases not matched to a gene. The CDR3 sequence: CAIRDLAGPYYEQYF. In DNA form, the CDR3 reads TGTGCCATCAGGGACCTAGCGGGACCCTATTACGAGCAGTACTTC.

As to this clone: The sample holds other DNA sequences that translate to the same CDR3. The chain joins TRBV7-2 to TRBJ1-1; D is perhaps TRBD1 (5 bases). This CDR3 has 14 residues. Per germline, CDR1 SGHTA and CDR2 FQGNSA. With 1 base removed from V and 1 base from J, the gap between germline ends came to 7 bases. The CDR3 spells CASSLGGRNTEAFF. The CDR3 nucleotides read TGTGCCAGCAGCTTAGGGGGGAGGAACACTGAAGCTTTCTTT. The entire variable domain, with the rest obtained from reference TRBV7-2 and TRBJ1-1, is as follows: GAGVSQSPSNKVTEKGKDVELRCDPISGHTALYWYRQSLGQGLEFLIYFQGNSAPDKSGLPSDRFSAERTGGSVSTLTIQRTQQEDSAVYLCASSLGGRNTEAFFGQGTRLTVV.

J is TRBJ1-1 and V is TRBV6-5; TRBD1 matches 10 bases. Germline values: CDR1 MNHEY, CDR2 SVGAGI. This CDR3 contains 15 residues. Losses at the gene ends were 6 bases for V and 0 bases for J; bases not matched to a gene: 4. The CDR3 sequence: CASRGTGALNTEAFF. CDR3 DNA sequence: TGTGCCAGCAGGGGGACAGGGGCTTTGAACACTGAAGCTTTCTTT.

J is TRBJ2-3 and V is TRBV15; 8 bases agree with TRBD1. The germline CDR1 and CDR2 sequences are LNHNV and YYDKDF (reference sequence). This CDR3 has 13 amino acids. V trimming: 2 bases; J trimming: 6 bases; junction bases outside the gene matches: 1. Here the CDR3 reads CATSRRQGDTQYF. CDR3 sequence (DNA): TGTGCCACCAGCAGACGACAGGGGGATACGCAGTATTTT.

This chain joins TRBV15 and TRBJ1-2; tentative D call: TRBD1 (5 bases). The germline V gene encodes CDR1 LNHNV and CDR2 YYDKDF (reference sequence). V gave up 3 bases and J gave up 3 bases, with 20 bases separating them. This CDR3 comprises 17 residues. The CDR3 sequence: CATSRAGGTAGHYGYTF. DNA of the CDR3: TGTGCCACCAGCAGGGCCGGTGGGACGGCGGGCCACTATGGCTACACCTTC.

This chain joins TRBV28 and TRBJ1-6; no firm D call. Germline CDR1 and CDR2: MDHEN and SYDVKM. Deletions cut 4 bases from V and 4 bases from J, with 5 bases between. The CDR3 spans 13 residues. CDR3 nucleotide sequence: TGTGCCAGCAGTTCTGGTTATAATTCACCCCTCCACTTT. Amino acids: CASSSGYNSPLHF.

This clone has only a few counts. This chain uses TRBV7-3 with TRBJ1-1; D is undetermined. Per germline, CDR1 SGHTA and CDR2 FQGTGA. V gave up 4 bases and J gave up 2 bases, with 14 bases separating them. CDR3 length equals 15 residues. Written as DNA, the CDR3 is TGTGCCAGCAGCTCGAATGCAGGTTTTAACACTGAAGCTTTCTTT. This codes for CASSSNAGFNTEAFF.

The genes are TRBV7-3 and TRBJ2-3; D is undetermined. The CDR3 contains 17 residues. The germline V gene has CDR1 SGHTA and CDR2 FQGTGA. V was clipped by 5 bases and J by 0 bases, with 18 bases between them. CDR3 in amino acids: CASSPNRLGRSTDTQYF. CDR3 DNA sequence: TGTGCCAGCAGCCCTAATCGTCTCGGCCGAAGCACAGATACGCAGTATTTT.

The chain is built from TRBV7-2 and TRBJ1-1; a weak D match, TRBD1 (5 bases). The CDR3 is made up of 14 amino acids. Deletions cut 5 bases from V and 1 base from J, with 11 bases between. From germline, CDR1 is SGHTA and CDR2 FQGNSA. This CDR3 reads CASSPIDRNTEAFF. CDR3 coding DNA: TGTGCCAGCAGCCCCATAGACAGGAACACTGAAGCTTTCTTT.

The rearrangement links TRBV5-4 to TRBJ2-7; 12 bases match TRBD2. The CDR3 is 15 amino acids. Germline CDR1 is SGHNT and CDR2 is YYREEE (reference sequence). Trimming at V came to 4 bases and at J to 4 bases, leaving 6 bases not matched to a gene. In nucleotides, the CDR3 is TGTGCCAGCAGCCCTAGACTAGCGGGAGCATACGAGCAGTACTTC. Its translation: CASSPRLAGAYEQYF.

The chain carries TRBV6-1 and TRBJ1-4, with D maybe TRBD1 (5 bases). The CDR3 runs 14 residues. Germline values: CDR1 MNHNS, CDR2 SASEGT. The V gene lost 7 bases and the J gene lost 8 bases, with 17 bases spanning the gap. Written as DNA, the CDR3 is TGTGCCAGCACCGTTCACGGGGCCTTGGAAAAACTGTTTTTT. As protein: CASTVHGALEKLFF.

Concerning this clone: This same CDR3 is encoded by further DNA sequences in the sample. The V and J genes are TRBV9 and TRBJ2-2; 8 bases agree with TRBD2. This CDR3 spans 16 amino acids. Germline lookup yields CDR1 SGDLS and CDR2 YYNGEE. V was clipped by 1 base and J by 1 base; unmatched bases: 3. DNA of the CDR3: TGTGCCAGCAGCGTAAGAGCGGGAGAGAACACCGGGGAGCTGTTTTTT. Protein: CASSVRAGENTGELFF.

The chain couples TRBV7-2 to TRBJ1-2, with TRBD1 identical over 7 bases. CDR3 size: 14 residues. V gave up 3 bases and J gave up 9 bases; unmatched junction bases: 10. The germline V gene encodes CDR1 SGHTA and CDR2 FQGNSA. The CDR3 sequence is CASSLPGTDSRYTF. In DNA form, the CDR3 reads TGTGCCAGCAGCTTGCCAGGGACAGATAGTCGCTACACCTTC. The full variable domain, its missing parts supplied by reference TRBV7-2 and TRBJ1-2, is GAGVSQSPSNKVTEKGKDVELRCDPISGHTALYWYRQSLGQGLEFLIYFQGNSAPDKSGLPSDRFSAERTGGSVSTLTIQRTQQEDSAVYLCASSLPGTDSRYTFGSGTRLTVV.

A note on this clone: The sample holds other DNA sequences that translate to the same CDR3. The chain joins TRBV9 to TRBJ1-1; D gene uncertain. The V gene's germline CDR1 is SGDLS and CDR2 YYNGEE. Trimming pared 2 bases from V and 0 bases from J, leaving 8 bases between. CDR3 length: 14 amino acids. The CDR3 nucleotides read TGTGCCAGCAGCGTTTCAGTTATGAACACTGAAGCTTTCTTT. Translation: CASSVSVMNTEAFF.

This sequence joins TRBV7-2 and TRBJ1-4; no clear D. The CDR3 sequence is 13 residues long. V was pared by 5 bases and J by 3 bases, with 7 bases between. Germline V gives CDR1 SGHTA, CDR2 FQGNSA. The CDR3 here is CASSPVPNEKLFF. Here the CDR3 DNA reads TGTGCCAGCAGCCCCGTCCCTAATGAAAAACTGTTTTTT.

This rearrangement joins TRBV6-5 to TRBJ2-7, with TRBD2 identical over 8 bases. The CDR3 runs 15 residues. J was trimmed by 3 bases and V by 5 bases; bases with no gene match: 9. Germline V CDR1 and CDR2: MNHEY, SVGAGI. CDR3 sequence (DNA): TGTGCCAGCAGTCCCCCCGGGCTAGCGGGCTACGAGCAGTACTTC. Protein: CASSPPGLAGYEQYF.

This clone occurred once. Other DNA sequences within the sample encode an identical CDR3. This sequence joins TRBV18 and TRBJ2-5; no clear D gene. The CDR3 sequence is 13 residues long. The germline CDR1 and CDR2 sequences are KGHSH and LQKENI. Trimming took off 2 bases at V and 5 bases at J, with 9 bases between the two ends. CDR3 in DNA: TGTGCCAGCTCACCATTAGGTGGGGAGACCCAGTACTTC. Translation: CASSPLGGETQYF.

V usage is TRBV2 and J usage is TRBJ1-3; D unresolved. This CDR3 has 14 residues. The V gene's germline CDR1 is SNHLY and CDR2 FYNNEI. Trimming took off 6 bases at V and 0 bases at J, with 9 bases between the two ends. As DNA, the CDR3 is TGTGCCAGCAGCCCCGACTTCTCTGGAAACACCATATATTTT. Translating gives CASSPDFSGNTIYF.

This clone has a handful of counts. This rearrangement joins TRBV28 to TRBJ1-5; 9 nucleotides match TRBD1. With V trimmed by 5 bases and J by 2 bases, 7 bases remained unmatched. Germline V lookup: CDR1 MDHEN, CDR2 SYDVKM. The CDR3 is made up of 16 amino acids. CDR3 protein: CASSPGQGFRNQPQHF. Written as DNA, the CDR3 is TGTGCCAGCAGTCCGGGACAGGGCTTTCGCAATCAGCCCCAGCATTTT.